A selection of T cell receptor beta chains follows, all from one sample in a study of CD8+ T cells in alopecia areata. Libraries were prepared by immunoSEQ multiplex PCR; TCRdb keeps only in-frame clonotypes and omits some of them. The repertoire holds roughly 200,000 clones, with roughly three fifths as singletons. The sample here was CD4+ T cells sorted from blood, taken at week 4, from a patient treated with tofacitinib. The receptors originated from a human donor with alopecia areata. Each CDR3 is given with its conserved first and last residue.

V gene: TRBV9; CDR3 protein: CASSPRPRETQYF
V gene: TRBV29-1; CDR3 protein: CSGTGQETQYF
V gene: TRBV6-5; CDR3 protein: CASESQETQYF
V gene: TRBV30; CDR3 protein: CAVKTGPQETQYF
V gene: TRBV6-5; CDR3 protein: CASRGGATNEKLFF
V gene: TRBV29-1; CDR3 protein: CSVSMVDSPLHF
V gene: TRBV28; CDR3 protein: CASSHPPDSNYGYTF
V gene: TRBV2; CDR3 protein: CASSEGEGGTEAFF
V gene: TRBV25-1; CDR3 protein: CASSPLMGAGELFF
V gene: TRBV29-1; CDR3 protein: CSVRALWRAEQYF
V gene: TRBV7-2; CDR3 protein: CASSLDSYGYTF
V gene: TRBV29-1; CDR3 protein: CSPGTGGETQYF
V gene: TRBV30; CDR3 protein: CAWEQGVRNNEQFF
V gene: TRBV2; CDR3 protein: CASIKGKETQYF
V gene: TRBV6-6; CDR3 protein: CATTLGRTLETQYF
V gene: TRBV10-3; CDR3 protein: CAIRIGAAGANVLTF
V gene: TRBV30; CDR3 protein: CAWSREGRSYGYTF
V gene: TRBV7-2; CDR3 protein: CASSLATLGGGEQFF
V gene: TRBV23-1; CDR3 protein: CASSQSPQGGDSYEQYF
V gene: TRBV2; CDR3 protein: CAGGEDTQYF
V gene: TRBV9; CDR3 protein: CASSPVIGTNNSPLHF
V gene: TRBV5-6; CDR3 protein: CASSMRVTYEQYF
V gene: TRBV7-3; CDR3 protein: CASSLTQGSYNEQFF
V gene: TRBV30; CDR3 protein: CAWKRVADTQYF
V gene: TRBV28; CDR3 protein: CASSSTVRALEQFF
V gene: TRBV15; CDR3 protein: CATSKGTRAFF
V gene: TRBV7-9; CDR3 protein: CASSLSENIQYF
V gene: TRBV11-2; CDR3 protein: CASNLDRGARNEQFF
V gene: TRBV27; CDR3 protein: CASSSGPGTSGVGYNEQFF
V gene: TRBV4-1; CDR3 protein: CASSQGFVRGVTYNEQFF
V gene: TRBV27; CDR3 protein: CASSLKPPGTGLYEQYF
V gene: TRBV7-2; CDR3 protein: CASSPRGQGVRETQYF